What follows is one T cell receptor (beta chain) and its context. The data originate from a study of blood T cell repertoires in COVID-19. Per the study methods: Amplification of reference gene primers provided the estimated nucleated cell counts. Profiling relied on immunoSEQ multiplex PCR, and the TCRdb table lists in-frame clones only, not all of them. V, J and clone size are those of that table, while D and trimming were read from the DNA. The sample includes fewer than 350,000 clones, approximately 81% of them seen just once. The CDR3 has 14 amino acids. V was pared by 5 bases and J by 3 bases, with 14 bases between. Germline V gene lookup returns CDR1 MDHEN and CDR2 SYDVKM.

This sequence originates from a woman between 50 and 59 years old who had recovered from COVID-19. The chain joins TRBV28 to TRBJ2-7; weak D call: TRBD1 (5 bases). Sequencing was carried out using PBMCs or T cells enriched from blood (not recorded which). CDR3 sequence: CASSGRVPNYEQYF. CDR3 bases: TGTGCCAGCAGTGGCAGGGTCCCGAACTACGAGCAGTACTTC.